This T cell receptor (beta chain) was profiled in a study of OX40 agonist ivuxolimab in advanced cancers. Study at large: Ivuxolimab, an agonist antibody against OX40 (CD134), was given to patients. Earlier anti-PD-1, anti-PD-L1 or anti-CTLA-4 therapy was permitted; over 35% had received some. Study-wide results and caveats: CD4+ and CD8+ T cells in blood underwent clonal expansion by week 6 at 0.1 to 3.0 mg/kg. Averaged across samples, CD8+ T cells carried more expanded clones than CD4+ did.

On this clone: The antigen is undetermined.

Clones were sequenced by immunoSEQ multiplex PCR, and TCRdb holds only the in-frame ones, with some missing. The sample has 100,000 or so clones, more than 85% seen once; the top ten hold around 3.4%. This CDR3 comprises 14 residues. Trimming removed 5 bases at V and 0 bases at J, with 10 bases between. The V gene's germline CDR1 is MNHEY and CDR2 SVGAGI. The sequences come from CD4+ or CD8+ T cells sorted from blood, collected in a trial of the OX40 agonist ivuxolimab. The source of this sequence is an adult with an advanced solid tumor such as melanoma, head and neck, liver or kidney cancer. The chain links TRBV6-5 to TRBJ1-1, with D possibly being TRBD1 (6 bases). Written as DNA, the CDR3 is TGTGCCAGCAGTCCTGACAGGTTGAACACTGAAGCTTTCTTT. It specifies CASSPDRLNTEAFF.